This T cell receptor beta chain was sequenced during a study of glioma-infiltrating T cells after dendritic cell vaccination. Looking at the study overall: Patients received three intradermal dendritic cell vaccine injections at biweekly intervals.

This clone was found a few times. The junction had 8 bases not matched to a gene; V was cut back by 8 bases and J by 4 bases. CDR1 is LNHDA and CDR2 is SQIVND in the germline V gene (reference sequence). This CDR3 region has 14 residues. Assay: immunoSEQ multiplex PCR; the TCRdb copy retains only in-frame clones and omits some. The sample comprises roughly 90,000 clones, over 75% of which are singletons, and 15% to 17% rests with the top ten. This specimen was blood, taken before dendritic cell vaccination. This TCR derives from a human donor with glioblastoma. The rearrangement links TRBV19 to TRBJ1-2, with TRBD1 matching over 9 bases. Written as DNA, the CDR3 is TGTGCCAGTGGGGACAGGGTGGGAGCCTATGGCTACACCTTC. Its protein product is CASGDRVGAYGYTF.